This is a list of T cell receptor beta chains from one sample in a study of regulatory T cells in long-lasting Graves disease. TCRdb redid the calling of the multiplex PCR reads with MiXCR, one entry per CDR3 protein. This table has roughly 510,000 distinct CDR3 sequences, around 16% appearing once. These same data were also listed under a study on T cells in Graves' hyperthyroidism and ophthalmopathy.

Sequenced material: peripheral blood mononuclear cells (PBMCs), taken at new diagnosis, from a patient treated with antithyroid drugs. Every receptor here comes from a man younger than 35 with Graves disease. Each CDR3 is given with its conserved first and last residue. The D gene is left open where the match is weak. Rows may omit the clone size; those that give it use once, few, many or a size class.

v_call	clone_size	j_call	d_call	cdr3_aa	cdr3_nt
TRBV12-5	NA	TRBJ1-5	NA	CAGASDGLSNQPQHF	TGTGCTGGTGCTTCTGACGGCCTTAGCAATCAGCCCCAGCATTTT
TRBV3-1	NA	TRBJ1-3	TRBD1	CASSLQGVFGNTIYF	TGTGCCAGCAGCCTGCAGGGGGTTTTTGGAAACACCATATATTTT
TRBV28	many	TRBJ1-5	NA	CASSHGRLRDSNQPQHF	TGTGCCAGCAGTCACGGCAGGCTGCGAGATAGCAATCAGCCCCAGCATTTT
TRBV6-2/TRBV6-3	many	TRBJ2-3	TRBD1	CASIDRGVDTQYF	TGTGCCAGCATTGACAGGGGGGTTGATACGCAGTATTTT
TRBV6-2/TRBV6-3	NA	TRBJ2-7	NA	CASRRGNTASYEQYF	TGTGCCAGCAGGCGGGGAAACACTGCTTCCTACGAGCAGTACTTC
TRBV6-1	many	TRBJ2-7	NA	CASSEGPQGQGYEQYF	TGTGCCAGCAGTGAAGGCCCCCAGGGACAAGGGTACGAGCAGTACTTC
TRBV24-1	few	TRBJ2-1	TRBD1	CATSDRGQPEQFF	TGTGCCACCAGTGACCGGGGACAGCCTGAGCAGTTCTTC
TRBV30	NA	TRBJ1-2	NA	CAWSVGGGNTF	NA
TRBV3-1	few	TRBJ2-2	NA	CASSLRDTAIRGLFF	TGTGCCAGCAGCCTCCGGGACACTGCAATTCGTGGGCTGTTTTTT
TRBV30	many	TRBJ2-1	TRBD2	CAWSGVAGTSGDYNEQFF	TGTGCCTGGAGTGGCGTAGCCGGGACTAGCGGTGACTACAATGAGCAGTTCTTC
TRBV9	few	TRBJ2-1	NA	CASSPFSQQNEQFF	TGTGCCAGCAGCCCCTTTTCCCAGCAGAATGAGCAGTTCTTC
TRBV7-9	NA	TRBJ2-1	NA	CASSLLQGGGNEQFF	TGTGCCAGCAGCTTATTACAGGGAGGAGGCAATGAGCAGTTCTTC
TRBV28	many	TRBJ1-5	TRBD1	CASSPTGDSQPQHF	TGTGCCAGCAGTCCGACAGGGGACAGTCAGCCCCAGCATTTT
TRBV3-1	many	TRBJ1-1	NA	CASSQVGGASGAFF	TGTGCCAGCAGCCAAGTCGGGGGGGCAAGTGGAGCTTTCTTT
TRBV12-3/TRBV12-4	NA	TRBJ2-2	NA	CASSSRLVGTGELFF	TGTGCCAGCAGTTCCCGACTAGTAGGCACTGGGGAGCTGTTTTTT
TRBV28	many	TRBJ2-7	NA	CASSSPKGGVSSYEQYF	TGTGCCAGCAGTTCCCCCAAGGGCGGGGTCAGCTCCTACGAGCAGTACTTC
TRBV20-1	NA	TRBJ2-3	NA	CTLGTSATQYF	TGCACCCTTGGGACTTCGGCTACGCAGTATTTT
TRBV15	few	TRBJ2-7	TRBD1	CATSRDWDRNSYEQYF	TGTGCCACCAGCAGAGATTGGGACAGAAACTCCTACGAGCAGTACTTC
TRBV4-1	NA	TRBJ2-7	NA	CASSPDSGEDGYEQYF	TGCGCCAGCAGCCCCGACAGTGGGGAGGATGGGTACGAGCAGTACTTC
TRBV20-1	NA	TRBJ2-7	TRBD2	CSAMASGSYEQYF	TGCAGTGCGATGGCTAGCGGGAGCTACGAGCAGTACTTC
TRBV19	NA	TRBJ2-6	NA	CASSIVGRRTTGANVLTF	TGTGCCAGTAGTATAGTGGGCAGGAGAACGACTGGGGCCAACGTCCTGACTTTC
TRBV12-3/TRBV12-4	many	TRBJ2-2	NA	CASSPAGELFF	TGTGCCAGCAGTCCTGCCGGGGAGCTGTTTTTT
TRBV20-1	NA	TRBJ2-1	NA	CSARGVDRDEQFF	TGCAGTGCTAGGGGGGTCGATCGCGATGAGCAGTTCTTC
TRBV12-3/TRBV12-4	many	TRBJ2-3	NA	CASRLGAPVVAEPLVQYF	TGTGCCAGCAGATTGGGCGCCCCCGTTGTAGCGGAGCCCTTAGTACAGTATTTT
TRBV5-1	many	TRBJ2-4	NA	CASSLDGRQNIQYF	TGCGCCAGCAGCTTGGACGGGCGACAAAACATTCAGTACTTC
TRBV13	few	TRBJ2-1	TRBD2	CASGRADEQFF	TGTGCCAGCGGGAGGGCAGATGAGCAGTTCTTC
TRBV12-3/TRBV12-4	NA	TRBJ2-1	NA	CASSFRVGDGQFF	TGTGCCAGCAGTTTTAGGGTCGGTGACGGGCAGTTCTTC
TRBV18	NA	TRBJ1-3	NA	CASSPDAGRRASGNTIYF	TGTGCCAGCTCACCAGACGCCGGACGCCGGGCCTCTGGAAACACCATATATTTT
TRBV12-3/TRBV12-4	many	TRBJ2-5	TRBD1	CASSLGGQGGETQYF	TGTGCCAGCAGTTTAGGGGGACAGGGGGGAGAGACCCAGTACTTC
TRBV2	many	TRBJ2-1	TRBD2	CASSEFPSGSYNEQFF	TGTGCCAGCAGTGAATTTCCTAGCGGGAGCTACAATGAGCAGTTCTTC
TRBV3-1	many	TRBJ2-7	TRBD2	CASSQESGRGYEQYF	TGTGCCAGCAGCCAAGAGAGCGGGAGAGGGTACGAGCAGTACTTC
TRBV6-1	few	TRBJ1-2	NA	CASSDPGTRAYTF	TGTGCCAGCAGTGACCCCGGGACAAGAGCCTACACCTTC
TRBV3-1	many	TRBJ2-1	TRBD2	CASSQDFTGGIYNEQFF	TGTGCCAGCAGCCAAGATTTTACGGGAGGAATCTACAATGAGCAGTTCTTC
TRBV19	few	TRBJ2-2	NA	CASTRAARTNTGELFF	TGTGCCAGTACCCGGGCGGCTCGAACGAACACCGGGGAGCTGTTTTTT
TRBV7-9	NA	TRBJ2-3	TRBD1	CASSRGQTDTQYF	TGTGCCAGCAGCCGGGGACAGACAGATACGCAGTATTTT
TRBV20-1	many	TRBJ2-7	TRBD2	CSPRLAVYEQYF	TGCAGTCCCAGACTAGCGGTATACGAGCAGTACTTC
TRBV4-2	few	TRBJ2-7	TRBD1	CASSKGTGGDRTYEQYF	TGTGCCAGCAGCAAAGGGACAGGGGGCGACAGAACCTACGAGCAGTACTTC
TRBV5-1	many	TRBJ2-7	NA	CASSLVGAGGIYEQYF	TGCGCCAGCAGCTTGGTGGGTGCAGGGGGGATCTACGAGCAGTACTTC
TRBV27	many	TRBJ1-2	NA	CASSSEGGYYGYTF	TGTGCCAGCAGCTCGGAGGGGGGGTACTATGGCTACACCTTC